A selection of T cell receptor beta chains follows, all from one sample in a study of vaccination and CD4 T cells after COVID-19. MiXCR was run by TCRdb on the PCR reads, yielding one entry per CDR3 protein. This table has 15,000 to 20,000 distinct CDR3 sequences, 54% appearing once. No antigens are known for them. Sequencing used CD4+ T cells from blood, cultured in vitro, obtained about 7 months after SARS-CoV-2 vaccination. These receptors came from a human donor who had recovered from COVID-19. Each CDR3 is given with its conserved first and last residue. Fields, in order: V gene, J gene, D gene, clone size, CDR3 protein, CDR3 DNA. D genes are given only for firm matches. Clone size appears in some rows only: once, few, many, or a class for an expanded clone.

TRBV20-1	TRBJ1-6	TRBD1	-	CSASGGNRSPLHF	TGCAGTGCCTCAGGGGGGAATAGGTCACCCCTCCACTTT
TRBV19	TRBJ2-5	TRBD1	few	CASRTSGTGQETQYF	TGTGCCAGTAGGACCTCCGGGACAGGGCAAGAGACCCAGTACTTC
TRBV27	TRBJ2-1	TRBD2	-	CASNNGRSYNEQFF	TGTGCCAGCAATAACGGGAGGTCTTACAATGAGCAGTTCTTC
TRBV24-1	TRBJ2-5	-	-	CATSDFFPALRPAGETQYF	TGTGCCACCAGTGATTTTTTTCCTGCCTTGCGCCCGGCGGGGGAGACCCAGTACTTC
TRBV6-1	TRBJ2-7	-	-	CASRALTGEQYF	TGTGCCAGCAGAGCCTTGACCGGCGAGCAGTACTTC
TRBV7-2	TRBJ2-7	TRBD2	-	CASTLTGGGIYEQYF	TGTGCCAGCACCCTAACCGGGGGGGGAATATACGAGCAGTACTTC
TRBV7-3	TRBJ2-1	-	-	CASSDQPWNEQFF	TGTGCCAGCAGCGATCAGCCGTGGAATGAGCAGTTCTTC
TRBV7-2	TRBJ2-5	-	few	CASSSPTNLKTQYF	TGTGCCAGCAGCTCCCCGACAAATTTGAAGACCCAGTACTTC
TRBV18	TRBJ2-6	TRBD1	-	CASSPQGAAGANVLTF	TGTGCCAGCTCACCACAGGGGGCTGCTGGGGCCAACGTCCTGACTTTC
TRBV2	TRBJ2-1	TRBD1	-	CASSDKDRGNEQFF	TGTGCCAGCAGTGACAAGGACAGGGGAAATGAGCAGTTCTTC
TRBV7-3	TRBJ2-7	TRBD1	few	CASSLGQGVSYEQYF	TGTGCCAGCAGCTTAGGACAGGGAGTCTCCTACGAGCAGTACTTC
TRBV27	TRBJ1-2	TRBD1	-	CASSSIQFTPGQGNYGYTF	TGTGCCAGCAGTTCCATCCAATTCACCCCGGGACAGGGGAACTATGGCTACACCTTC
TRBV20-1	TRBJ2-7	TRBD2	-	CSATSGGRTYEQYF	TGCAGTGCTACTAGCGGGGGGAGGACCTACGAGCAGTACTTC
TRBV7-9	TRBJ1-2	-	-	CASSPQEDYGYTF	TGTGCCAGCAGCCCACAGGAGGACTATGGCTACACCTTC
TRBV15	TRBJ2-5	-	-	CATSRDPGSQETQYF	TGTGCCACCAGCAGAGATCCCGGTAGCCAGGAGACCCAGTACTTC
TRBV7-9	TRBJ2-1	-	few	CASSLVLDTEPQFF	TGTGCCAGCAGCTTAGTGCTAGATACGGAGCCCCAGTTCTTC
TRBV6-2/TRBV6-3	TRBJ2-3	-	-	CASSYSLLEDTPDTQYF	TGTGCCAGCAGTTACTCATTACTAGAGGATACACCAGATACGCAGTATTTT
TRBV20-1	TRBJ1-1	-	-	CSARDSRVNTEAFF	TGCAGTGCTAGAGATTCGCGGGTGAACACTGAAGCTTTCTTT
TRBV6-1	TRBJ2-7	TRBD1	-	CASRLGQLDYEQYF	TGTGCCAGCAGGTTGGGACAGCTAGACTACGAGCAGTACTTC
TRBV5-6	TRBJ2-5	TRBD1	few	CASSSGQGAETQYF	TGTGCCAGCAGCTCCGGACAGGGGGCTGAGACCCAGTACTTC
TRBV4-1	TRBJ2-1	TRBD2	-	CASSQVFLAGDRGNEQFF	TGCGCCAGCAGCCAAGTATTTCTAGCGGGGGACCGGGGTAATGAGCAGTTCTTC
TRBV2	TRBJ2-5	TRBD2	-	CASSDDSGGLKTQYF	TGTGCCAGCAGTGATGATTCGGGGGGGCTAAAGACCCAGTACTTC
TRBV7-3	TRBJ2-3	TRBD1	-	CASSLSTGTDTQYF	TGTGCCAGCAGCTTATCGACAGGGACAGATACGCAGTATTTT
TRBV21-1	TRBJ2-1	-	-	CASSKLAGGPGEQFF	TGTGCCAGCAGCAAACTAGCGGGAGGGCCAGGTGAGCAGTTCTTC
TRBV20-1	TRBJ1-3	-	-	CSAYDSRYSGNTIYF	TGCAGTGCTTACGACAGTCGGTACTCTGGAAACACCATATATTTT
TRBV6-1	TRBJ2-1	TRBD2	-	CASKAGATYNEQFF	TGTGCCAGCAAAGCGGGAGCGACCTACAATGAGCAGTTCTTC
TRBV15	TRBJ2-2	-	-	CATSRGKVDGELFF	TGTGCCACCAGCAGGGGTAAGGTCGACGGGGAGCTGTTTTTT
TRBV20-1	TRBJ1-6	-	-	CSARVHRNNSPLHF	TGCAGTGCTAGAGTCCACAGAAATAATTCACCCCTCCACTTT
TRBV7-2	TRBJ2-7	TRBD2	-	CASSLGSGYYEQYF	TGTGCCAGCAGCTTAGGTAGCGGGTACTACGAGCAGTACTTC
TRBV11-2	TRBJ1-5	TRBD1	-	CASRGQVGQPQHF	TGTGCCAGCAGGGGACAGGTTGGTCAGCCCCAGCATTTT
TRBV20-1	TRBJ1-1	-	once	CSARSGADPTRGAAFF	TGCAGTGCTAGAAGTGGGGCGGATCCCACCCGGGGGGCAGCTTTCTTT
TRBV20-1	TRBJ2-7	TRBD2	few	CSAEGLATSYEQYF	TGCAGTGCCGAGGGACTAGCGACCTCCTACGAGCAGTACTTC
TRBV19	TRBJ1-5	-	large	CASSAGYSNQPQHF	TGTGCCAGTTCGGCCGGGTATAGCAATCAGCCCCAGCATTTT
TRBV7-2	TRBJ2-2	-	few	CASSLWGPTGELFF	TGTGCCAGCAGCTTATGGGGTCCCACCGGGGAGCTGTTTTTT
TRBV7-2	TRBJ2-5	-	-	CASSYDTQETQYF	TGTGCCAGCAGCTACGACACGCAAGAGACCCAGTACTTC
TRBV7-2	TRBJ1-2	-	-	CASSLFGYGYTF	TGTGCCAGCAGCTTGTTCGGATATGGCTACACCTTC
TRBV18	TRBJ1-5	-	-	CASSPQAGGGRQPQHF	TGTGCCAGCTCACCCCAAGCGGGGGGGGGACGTCAGCCCCAGCATTTT
TRBV5-6	TRBJ1-6	TRBD1	few	CASSQGRLTGGNSPLHF	TGTGCCAGCAGCCAAGGAAGGCTAACAGGGGGGAATTCACCCCTCCACTTT
TRBV19	TRBJ2-5	-	few	CASSPSVGTQYF	TGTGCCAGTAGTCCTAGCGTCGGGACCCAGTACTTC
TRBV25-1	TRBJ1-5	-	few	CASSGDTEGNQPQHF	TGTGCCAGCAGTGGGGACACCGAGGGCAATCAGCCCCAGCATTTT
TRBV7-8	TRBJ2-1	-	few	CASSFGDSYNEQFF	TGTGCCAGCAGCTTCGGGGATTCCTACAATGAGCAGTTCTTC
TRBV6-1	TRBJ1-1	-	-	CASSQSGNTEAFF	TGTGCCAGCAGTCAATCCGGGAACACTGAAGCTTTCTTT
TRBV7-9	TRBJ2-7	-	few	CASSLNAVQGTSYEQYF	TGTGCCAGCAGCTTAAATGCGGTGCAGGGGACCTCCTACGAGCAGTACTTC
TRBV29-1	TRBJ2-2	-	-	CSVAALRSSTGELFF	TGCAGCGTTGCCGCCCTGAGGTCCTCAACCGGGGAGCTGTTTTTT
TRBV6-5	TRBJ1-1	TRBD1	-	CASSYDGTGSTEAFF	TGTGCCAGCAGTTACGACGGGACAGGGAGCACTGAAGCTTTCTTT
TRBV7-2	TRBJ1-2	TRBD1	-	CASSSEGQGIYGYTF	TGTGCCAGCAGCTCAGAGGGACAGGGCATCTATGGCTACACCTTC
TRBV20-1	TRBJ2-1	-	-	CSARVGSSYNEQFF	TGCAGTGCTAGAGTCGGGAGCTCCTACAATGAGCAGTTCTTC
TRBV7-9	TRBJ1-2	TRBD1	-	CASSSDRGRTYGYTF	TGTGCCAGCAGCTCGGACAGGGGCCGGACGTATGGCTACACCTTC
TRBV27	TRBJ1-5	TRBD1	-	CASSRRGQTNQPQHF	TGTGCCAGCAGTAGACGGGGACAGACAAATCAGCCCCAGCATTTT
TRBV6-5	TRBJ2-3	-	-	CASSLYGGFGSTDTQYF	TGTGCCAGCAGTTTATATGGAGGTTTTGGGAGCACAGATACGCAGTATTTT
TRBV7-9	TRBJ1-6	-	-	CASSLARDSPLHF	TGTGCCAGCAGCTTAGCCAGGGATTCACCCCTCCACTTT
TRBV20-1	TRBJ1-5	-	-	CSASPIQGGEPQHF	TGCAGTGCTAGCCCAATACAGGGAGGGGAGCCCCAGCATTTT